The 30 T cell receptor beta chains presented below share a single source sample, sequenced in a study of blood T cell repertoires in COVID-19. The data were produced by immunoSEQ multiplex PCR, yet TCRdb's version contains in-frame clones alone and is incomplete. Of 100,000 to 130,000 clones in the sample, about 80% were seen once. The sequenced sample was peripheral blood. Receptor source: a man in his 70s with acute or convalescent COVID-19.

The chain employs TRBV5-1 and TRBJ1-6; 7 bases map to TRBD1. This CDR3 contains 15 residues. The V and J ends lost 0 bases and 10 bases, in that order; junction bases with no gene match: 7. The germline gives CDR1 SGHRS, CDR2 YFSETQ. The CDR3 here is CASSLVGRGESPLHF. CDR3 coding DNA: TGCGCCAGCAGCTTGGTTGGCAGGGGGGAATCACCCCTCCACTTT. The full variable domain, its missing parts supplied by reference TRBV5-1 and TRBJ1-6, is KAGVTQTPRYLIKTRGQQVTLSCSPISGHRSVSWYQQTPGQGLQFLFEYFSETQRNKGNFPGRFSGRQFSNSRSEMNVSTLELGDSALYLCASSLVGRGESPLHFGNGTRLTVT.

J is TRBJ1-2 and V is TRBV5-1, with TRBD1 matching over 8 bases. This CDR3 is built from 14 residues. Per germline, CDR1 SGHRS and CDR2 YFSETQ. V was pared by 6 bases and J by 12 bases, with 16 bases of the junction left unmatched. The CDR3 region is CASKGTGDSPFDTF. In DNA, the CDR3 is TGCGCCAGCAAGGGGACAGGAGACAGCCCTTTCGACACCTTC.

The V and J genes are TRBV20-1 and TRBJ1-2; D is ambiguous. The CDR3 has 11 amino acids. Germline assignment: CDR1 DFQATT and CDR2 SNEGSKA (reference sequence). Trimming removed 4 bases from V and 1 base from J, with 4 bases in between. The CDR3 loop is CSATNNYGYTF. The CDR3 DNA reads TGCAGTGCTACAAATAACTATGGCTACACCTTC.

The chain uses TRBV12-3 or TRBV12-4 and TRBJ1-2; no clear D gene. This CDR3 region has 12 residues. The germline V and J ends were trimmed by 3 bases and 8 bases, with 10 bases remaining between them. CDR3 nucleotides: TGTGCCAGCAGTTTCAGTGCTAGCGGCTACACCTTC. It translates to CASSFSASGYTF.

The chain uses TRBV12-3 or TRBV12-4 and TRBJ1-3; D might be TRBD1 (6 bases). The CDR3 has 12 amino acids. V was cut by 5 bases and J by 8 bases, with 10 bases left in between. The CDR3 region has the DNA TGTGCCAGCAGTGCCCAGGGGTACACCATATATTTT. Amino acids: CASSAQGYTIYF.

This rearrangement joins TRBV23-1 to TRBJ1-2, with 11 bases that match TRBD1. TRBV23-1 is an ORF, with its function uncertain. CDR3 length: 16 residues. V trimming: 2 bases; J trimming: 4 bases; junction bases outside the gene matches: 6. This CDR3 reads CASSQVRDRGFYGYTF. CDR3 in DNA: TGCGCCAGCAGTCAAGTCCGGGACAGGGGGTTCTATGGCTACACCTTC.

The chain carries TRBV7-8 and TRBJ1-6, with 9 positions matching TRBD1. CDR1 is SGHVS and CDR2 is FQNEAQ in the germline V gene. This CDR3 comprises 15 residues. With 1 base clipped from V and 10 bases from J, the junction kept 5 bases outside the gene matches. This CDR3 reads CASSLGDREGSPLHF. For the CDR3, the DNA is TGTGCCAGCAGCTTAGGGGACAGGGAAGGCTCACCCCTCCACTTT.

This clone was observed once. The chain carries TRBV19 and TRBJ1-5; D is unclear. Per the germline V gene, CDR1 is LNHDA and CDR2 is SQIVND (reference sequence). This CDR3 is built from 14 residues. Trimming took 5 bases from V and 0 from J, leaving 8 bases between them. CDR3 region: CASSLGGSNQPQHF. The CDR3 DNA reads TGTGCCAGTAGTCTCGGAGGTAGCAATCAGCCCCAGCATTTT.

V and J are TRBV2 and TRBJ2-5, with 15 bases that match TRBD2. The CDR3 sequence is 16 residues long. Germline loops: CDR1 SNHLY, CDR2 FYNNEI. The V and J ends lost 4 bases and 5 bases, in that order; junction bases with no gene match: 5. The CDR3 bases are TGTGCCAGCAGTGTGGGACTAGCGGGGGGTCGGGAGACCCAGTACTTC. It encodes CASSVGLAGGRETQYF.

The chain has TRBV10-3 and TRBJ1-2, with 11 bases fitting TRBD1. The CDR3 consists of 17 residues. Germline loops: CDR1 ENHRY, CDR2 SYGVKD. The junction had 10 bases not matched to a gene; V was cut back by 6 bases and J by 1 base. As DNA, the CDR3 is TGTGCCATCAGGAACAACTCGGGACAGGGGGATAACTATGGCTACACCTTC. Its translation: CAIRNNSGQGDNYGYTF.

V is TRBV1 and J is TRBJ2-1; TRBD1 reflects the table's D call only, with no check against the DNA. TRBV1 is a pseudogene. The CDR3 totals 16 residues. The CDR3 spells CTSSRYRDRGPNEQFF. The CDR3 coding sequence is TGCACCAGCAGCCGCTACCGGGACAGGGGCCCCAATGAGCAGTTCTTC.

This clone was detected once. The J gene is TRBJ1-1, the V gene TRBV11-3, with unresolved D. The germline V and J ends were trimmed by 3 bases and 5 bases, with 13 bases remaining between them. The V gene's germline CDR1 is SGHNT and CDR2 YENEEA. The CDR3 runs to 14 residues. Here the CDR3 reads CASSFTTRGTEAFF. The DNA of the CDR3 is TGTGCCAGCAGCTTTACGACCCGAGGGACTGAAGCTTTCTTT. Based on the CDR3 plus reference TRBV11-3 and TRBJ1-1, the full variable domain is EAGVVQSPRYKIIEKKQPVAFWCNPISGHNTLYWYLQNLGQGPELLIRYENEEAVDDSQLPKDRFSAERLKGVDSTLKIQPAELGDSAVYLCASSFTTRGTEAFFGQGTRLTVV.

This chain links TRBV7-9 with TRBJ2-1, with 7 bases aligning to TRBD1. The CDR3 totals 13 residues. J gave up 9 bases and V 2 bases, and 4 bases lay outside the gene matches. Germline-derived CDR1 and CDR2 are SEHNR and FQNEAQ (reference sequence). As DNA, the CDR3 is TGTGCCAGCAGCTTAAAAGGGGGCACTGAGCAGTTCTTC. Its translation: CASSLKGGTEQFF.

V is TRBV5-6 and J is TRBJ1-5; D might be TRBD1 (5 bases). Trimming left V 4 bases short and J 1 base short, with 18 bases between. CDR1 and CDR2 (germline): SGHDT, YYEEEE. The length of the CDR3 is 17 residues. The CDR3 DNA reads TGTGCCAGCAGCCGAACTTCGGGTAGGGGCAGCAATCAGCCCCAGCATTTT. Protein sequence: CASSRTSGRGSNQPQHF.

The genes are TRBV5-6 and TRBJ1-1, with D possibly matching TRBD1 (5 bases). Germline CDR1 SGHDT, CDR2 YYEEEE. This CDR3 is 17 amino acids long. Trimming left V 0 bases short and J 2 bases short, with 17 bases between. CDR3 residues: CASSLATGVRVNTEAFF. DNA of the CDR3: TGTGCCAGCAGCTTGGCAACGGGGGTACGGGTCAACACTGAAGCTTTCTTT.

J is TRBJ1-3 and V is TRBV7-8; 7 bases are shared with TRBD1. The V gene end was trimmed by 1 base and the J gene end by 0 bases; junction bases not matched to a gene: 6. Germline V CDR1 and CDR2: SGHVS, FQNEAQ. CDR3 length: 17 residues. In nucleotides, the CDR3 is TGTGCCAGCAGCTTAGGGGGCAACAGGGGCTCTGGAAACACCATATATTTT. Amino acids: CASSLGGNRGSGNTIYF.

This clone was observed a single time. This chain joins TRBV5-1 and TRBJ2-1; D unclear. The germline V gene has CDR1 SGHRS and CDR2 YFSETQ. This CDR3 is built from 16 residues. The germline V and J ends were trimmed by 0 bases and 3 bases, with 13 bases remaining between them. The CDR3 sequence: CASSLAGAANYNEQFF. The CDR3 region has the DNA TGCGCCAGCAGCTTGGCCGGTGCCGCCAACTACAATGAGCAGTTCTTC.

The rearrangement joins TRBV19 to TRBJ1-2, with D perhaps TRBD1 (5 bases). The ends were cut back, 5 bases at V and 0 bases at J, with 16 bases in the middle. CDR3 size: 16 residues. Germline CDR1 LNHDA, CDR2 SQIVND (reference sequence). CDR3 bases: TGTGCCAGTAGTTCGGGGGGTTTCCCTACTAACTATGGCTACACCTTC. Residues: CASSSGGFPTNYGYTF.

This clone turned up a few times. The chain recombines TRBV18 with TRBJ2-6; D possibly corresponds to TRBD2 (5 bases). Germline V gene lookup returns CDR1 KGHSH and CDR2 LQKENI. The CDR3 loop spans 20 amino acids. Trimming stripped 0 bases from V and 1 base from J, with 19 bases between. The CDR3 region has the DNA TGTGCCAGCTCACCACCGGAAAACGGGATCCTGGGGTCTGGGGCCAACGTCCTGACTTTC. Residues: CASSPPENGILGSGANVLTF.

A few counts support this clone. The rearrangement links TRBV12-3 or TRBV12-4 to TRBJ1-2, with 7 bases fitting TRBD1. The V gene end was trimmed by 6 bases and the J gene end by 3 bases; junction bases not matched to a gene: 4. This CDR3 comprises 13 residues. CDR3: CASSRRGDYGYTF. In DNA form, the CDR3 reads TGTGCCAGCAGCCGCAGGGGGGACTATGGCTACACCTTC.

V usage is TRBV18 and J usage is TRBJ2-2; possibly TRBD1 for D (5 bases). Germline CDR1 KGHSH, CDR2 LQKENI. Trimming removed 2 bases at V and 0 bases at J, with 13 bases between. This CDR3 is built from 17 residues. In DNA, the CDR3 is TGTGCCAGCTCACCATTGGGTGGGGCGACGAACACCGGGGAGCTGTTTTTT. Translating it yields CASSPLGGATNTGELFF.

The rearrangement links TRBV6-5 to TRBJ2-2, with D unresolved. This CDR3 contains 11 residues. The ends were cut back, 8 bases at V and 6 bases at J, with 7 bases in the middle. The germline V gene has CDR1 MNHEY and CDR2 SVGAGI. CDR3 amino acids: CASAYAGELFF. CDR3 DNA: TGTGCCAGCGCCTACGCCGGGGAGCTGTTTTTT.

J is TRBJ2-7 and V is TRBV9, with D unresolved. Looked up from germline, CDR1 is SGDLS and CDR2 is YYNGEE. V lost 4 bases to trimming and J lost 5 bases, with 16 bases between them. This CDR3 has 14 residues. The DNA of the CDR3 is TGTGCCAGCAGCCCGAATCTTATCATAGACGAGCAGTACTTC. Amino acid sequence: CASSPNLIIDEQYF. The whole variable domain, filled in from reference TRBV9 and TRBJ2-7, reads DSGVTQTPKHLITATGQRVTLRCSPRSGDLSVYWYQQSLDQGLQFLIQYYNGEERAKGNILERFSAQQFPDLHSELNLSSLELGDSALYFCASSPNLIIDEQYFGPGTRLTVT.

As DNA, the CDR3 is TGTGCCAGCAGCTTAGGGGACTCCGCGACCAATGAGCAGTTCTTC. Translating gives CASSLGDSATNEQFF. V is TRBV11-3 and J is TRBJ2-1, with D possibly being TRBD2 (6 bases). The CDR3 has 15 residues. Looked up from germline, CDR1 is SGHNT and CDR2 is YENEEA. Trimming left V 1 base short and J 6 bases short, with 13 bases between.

The V call is TRBV15, the J call TRBJ2-1, with 12 bases lining up with TRBD2. The CDR3 consists of 19 residues. The V gene's germline CDR1 is LNHNV and CDR2 YYDKDF (reference sequence). The V segment lost 0 bases and the J segment 7 bases; nucleotides outside the gene matches: 13. CDR3 nucleotide sequence: TGTGCCACCAGCAGAGAGGTCCCCCAGCTAGCGGGGGGGCCGAATGAGCAGTTCTTC. It translates to CATSREVPQLAGGPNEQFF.

The rearrangement uses TRBV3-1 (or the pseudogene TRBV3-2) and TRBJ2-7; no firm D call. Germline loops: CDR1 LGHDT, CDR2 YNNKEL (reference sequence). Between the trimmed V and J ends, which lost 0 bases and 4 bases, there was a span of 13 bases. The CDR3 extends over 15 amino acids. The chain's CDR3 is CASSQDPRPPYEQYF. DNA for the CDR3: TGTGCCAGCAGCCAAGATCCCAGGCCCCCATACGAGCAGTACTTC.

This chain joins TRBV6-5 and TRBJ2-4; D is uncertain. V was cut by 2 bases and J by 0 bases, with 5 bases left in between. The CDR3 has 14 amino acids. Per the germline V gene, CDR1 is MNHEY and CDR2 is SVGAGI. The CDR3 coding sequence is TGTGCCAGCAGTTACGGGCCAGCCAAAAACATTCAGTACTTC. This encodes CASSYGPAKNIQYF.

This clone was detected once. The J gene is TRBJ2-3, the V gene TRBV15, with 9 bases that match TRBD1. V shed 5 bases and J 6 bases; nucleotides not matched to a gene: 9. The CDR3 loop spans 15 amino acids. Germline-derived CDR1 and CDR2 are LNHNV and YYDKDF (reference sequence). CDR3 region: CATSLGGQGTDTQYF. CDR3 nucleotide sequence: TGTGCCACCAGCCTCGGCGGACAGGGGACCGATACGCAGTATTTT.

The J gene is TRBJ1-2, the V gene TRBV10-2; 8 bases agree with TRBD1. The germline V gene has CDR1 WSHSY and CDR2 SAAADI. This CDR3 region has 12 residues. V was clipped by 8 bases and J by 7 bases; unmatched bases: 6. The CDR3 loop is CASGWTGSGYTF. The CDR3 DNA sequence: TGCGCCAGCGGATGGACAGGGAGTGGCTACACCTTC.

The chain recombines TRBV7-9 with TRBJ1-6, with a weak D call TRBD1 (5 bases). This CDR3 has 14 residues. Trimming cost V 5 bases and J 7 bases, with 12 bases left between them. The germline gives CDR1 SEHNR, CDR2 FQNEAQ (reference sequence). The CDR3, as DNA: TGTGCCAGCAGCCATAAAGGGGTAAATTCACCCCTCCACTTT. It specifies CASSHKGVNSPLHF.